The present TCR beta chain was sequenced within a study of T cells expressing NK-cell markers. On the study more broadly: Beta-chain profiling covered CD3+CD56+NKG2C+, CD3+CD56+NKG2C- and CD3+CD56-NKG2C+ sorted subsets.

The CDR3 sequence is 14 residues long. Per germline, CDR1 KGHDR and CDR2 SFDVKD. Study conclusions and caveats: Expanded clones of NKG2C+ T cells had an unclear HCMV specificity. CD8+ T cells in 5 or 6 donors included dominant NKG2C+ clonotypes at roughly 1.0-7.0%.

Comments on this clonotype: Its cognate antigen is unknown.

Libraries used 5'RACE template switching adding universal primer site and UMIs. TCRdb re-called the 5' RACE reads; every CDR3 protein appears as one record, without DNA. Its table records about 260,000 distinct CDR3 sequences. The TCR comes from a man aged 18 to 30 in good health. V and J are TRBV24-1 and TRBJ2-5; TCRdb indicates TRBD1, and absent DNA this call remains unverified. What was sequenced was blood T cells: a sorted CD56 or NKG2C T cell subset, CD4+ or CD8+ T cells, or bulk PBMC T cells (not recorded which). The CDR3 protein is CATSHHPGRETQYF.